This T cell receptor beta chain appears in the sequencing data of a study of graft-versus-host responses after intestinal transplantation. Whole-study context: Transplantation in recipients was multivisceral, liver-intestinal, or isolated intestinal. Tacrolimus plus steroids were given to all recipients for 3 to 4 years, preceded by anti-thymocyte globulin induction.

V dropped 5 bases and J dropped 3 bases, with 11 bases sitting between them. This CDR3 has 14 amino acids. From germline, CDR1 is MNHEY and CDR2 SVGAGI. About this clone: Its specificity is not known.

Findings of the study overall: GvH clone levels peaked in circulation, and this peak was associated with early post-transplant HvG declines. Researchers found GvH clones in recipient marrow, and some showed up first in ileum or blood.

Produced via immunoSEQ multiplex PCR; TCRdb's table is partial and in-frame only. The sample contains tens of thousands of clones, 85% to 95% of which appear only once. This sample comprised unstimulated CD4+ T cells sorted from spleen or lymph node cells, obtained before transplant. This sequence originates from a human donor who was the organ donor for an intestinal transplant. V and J are TRBV6-5 and TRBJ1-3; perhaps TRBD1 as D (6 bases). CDR3: CASSNTGFGNTIYF. Written as DNA, the CDR3 is TGTGCCAGCAGTAACACAGGGTTTGGAAACACCATATATTTT.